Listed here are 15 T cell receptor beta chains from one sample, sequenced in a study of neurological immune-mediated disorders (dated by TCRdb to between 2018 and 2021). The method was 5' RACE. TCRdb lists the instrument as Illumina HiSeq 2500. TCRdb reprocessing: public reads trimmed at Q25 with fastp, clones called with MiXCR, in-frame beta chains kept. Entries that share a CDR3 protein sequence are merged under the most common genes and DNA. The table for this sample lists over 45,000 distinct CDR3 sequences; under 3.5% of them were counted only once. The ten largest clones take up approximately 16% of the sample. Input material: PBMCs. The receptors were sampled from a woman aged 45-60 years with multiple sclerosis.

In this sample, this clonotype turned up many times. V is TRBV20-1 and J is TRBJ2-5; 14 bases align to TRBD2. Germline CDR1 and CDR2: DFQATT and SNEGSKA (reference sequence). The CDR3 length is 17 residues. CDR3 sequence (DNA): TGCGGGATGAGGGGGACTAGCGGGGGACTGACTCCCGAGACCCAGTACTTC. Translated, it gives CGMRGTSGGLTPETQYF.

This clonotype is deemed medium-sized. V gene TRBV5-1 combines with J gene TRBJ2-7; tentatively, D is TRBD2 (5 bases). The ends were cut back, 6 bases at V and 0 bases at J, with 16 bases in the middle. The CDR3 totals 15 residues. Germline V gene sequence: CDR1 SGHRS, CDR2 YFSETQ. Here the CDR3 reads CASTPGSHLSYEQYF. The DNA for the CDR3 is TGCGCCAGCACCCCGGGGAGTCACCTCTCCTACGAGCAGTACTTC.

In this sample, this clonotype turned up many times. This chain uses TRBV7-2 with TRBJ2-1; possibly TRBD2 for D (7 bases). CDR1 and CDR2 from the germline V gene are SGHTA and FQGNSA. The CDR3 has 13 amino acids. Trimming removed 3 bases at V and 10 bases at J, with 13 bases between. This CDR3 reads CASSLGGAKEQFF. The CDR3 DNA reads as TGTGCCAGCAGCTTGGGGGGGGCAAAGGAGCAGTTCTTC.

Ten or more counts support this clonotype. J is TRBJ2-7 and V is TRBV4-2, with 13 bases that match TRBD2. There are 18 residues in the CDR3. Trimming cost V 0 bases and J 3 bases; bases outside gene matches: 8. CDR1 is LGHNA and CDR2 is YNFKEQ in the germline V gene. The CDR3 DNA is TGTGCCAGCAGCCAAGATCAAGGACTAGCGGGAGCGAGCTACGAGCAGTACTTC. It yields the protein CASSQDQGLAGASYEQYF.

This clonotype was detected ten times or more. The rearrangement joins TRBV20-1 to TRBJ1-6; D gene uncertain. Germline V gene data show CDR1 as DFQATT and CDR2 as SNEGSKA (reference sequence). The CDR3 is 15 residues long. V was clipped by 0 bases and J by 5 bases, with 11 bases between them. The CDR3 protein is CSARDHLIDNSPLHF. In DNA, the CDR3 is TGCAGTGCTAGAGATCACCTCATAGATAATTCACCCCTCCACTTT.

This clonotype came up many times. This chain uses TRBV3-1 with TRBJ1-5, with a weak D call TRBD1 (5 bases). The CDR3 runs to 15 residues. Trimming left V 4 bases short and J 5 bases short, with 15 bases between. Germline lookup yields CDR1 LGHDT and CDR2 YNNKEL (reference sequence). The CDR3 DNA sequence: TGTGCCAGCAGCCCAACGCGGGGGAGTCATCAGCCCCAGCATTTT. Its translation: CASSPTRGSHQPQHF.

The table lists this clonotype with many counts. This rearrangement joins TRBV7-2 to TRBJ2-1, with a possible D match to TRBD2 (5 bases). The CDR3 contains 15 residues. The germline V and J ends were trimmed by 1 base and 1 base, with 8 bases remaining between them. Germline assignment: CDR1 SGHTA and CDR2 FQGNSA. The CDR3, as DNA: TGTGCCAGCAGCTTAGAAGCGGTTTCCTACAATGAGCAGTTCTTC. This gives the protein CASSLEAVSYNEQFF.

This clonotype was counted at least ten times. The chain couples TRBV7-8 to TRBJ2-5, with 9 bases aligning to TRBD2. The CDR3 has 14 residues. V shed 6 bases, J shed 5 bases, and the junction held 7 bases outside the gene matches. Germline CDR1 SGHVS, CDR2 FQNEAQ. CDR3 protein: CASRRAGGGETQYF. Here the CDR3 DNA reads TGTGCCAGCAGAAGAGCGGGGGGCGGTGAGACCCAGTACTTC.

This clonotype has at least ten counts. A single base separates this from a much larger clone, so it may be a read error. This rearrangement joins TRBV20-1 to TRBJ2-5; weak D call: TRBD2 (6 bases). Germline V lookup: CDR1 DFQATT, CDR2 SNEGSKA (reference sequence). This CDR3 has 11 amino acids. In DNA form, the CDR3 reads TGCAGCGGGGGTTTACAAGGGACCCAGTACTTC. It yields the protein CSGGLQGTQYF.

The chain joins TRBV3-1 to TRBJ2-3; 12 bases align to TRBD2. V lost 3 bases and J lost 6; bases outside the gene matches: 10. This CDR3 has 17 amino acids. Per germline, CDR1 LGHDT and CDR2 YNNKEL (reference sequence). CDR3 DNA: TGTGCCAGCAGCCAGTACGTATCGACTAGCGGGAGTGATACGCAGTATTTT. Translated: CASSQYVSTSGSDTQYF.

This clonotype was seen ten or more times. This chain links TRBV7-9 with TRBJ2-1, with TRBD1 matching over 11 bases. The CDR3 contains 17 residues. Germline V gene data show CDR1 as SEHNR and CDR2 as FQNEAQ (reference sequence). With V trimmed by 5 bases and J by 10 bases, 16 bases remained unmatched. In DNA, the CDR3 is TGTGCCAGCAGCCCCAGGCCCGGGACAGGGGGAACTCGAGAGCAGTTCTTC. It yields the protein CASSPRPGTGGTREQFF.

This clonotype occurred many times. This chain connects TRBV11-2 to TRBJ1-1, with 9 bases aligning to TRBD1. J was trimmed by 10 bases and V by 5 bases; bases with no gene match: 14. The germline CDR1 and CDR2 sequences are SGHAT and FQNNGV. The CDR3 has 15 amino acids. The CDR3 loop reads CASSHNRGRPVGAFF. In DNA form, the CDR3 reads TGTGCCAGCAGCCACAACAGGGGGCGCCCGGTAGGAGCTTTCTTT.

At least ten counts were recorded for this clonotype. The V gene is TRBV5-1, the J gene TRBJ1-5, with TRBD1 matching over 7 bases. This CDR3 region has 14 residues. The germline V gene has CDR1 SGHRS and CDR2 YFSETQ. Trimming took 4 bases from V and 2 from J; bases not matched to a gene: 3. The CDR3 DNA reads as TGCGCCAGCAGCGTCGGGACAGGCAATCAGCCCCAGCATTTT. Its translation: CASSVGTGNQPQHF. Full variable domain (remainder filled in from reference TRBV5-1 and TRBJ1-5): KAGVTQTPRYLIKTRGQQVTLSCSPISGHRSVSWYQQTPGQGLQFLFEYFSETQRNKGNFPGRFSGRQFSNSRSEMNVSTLELGDSALYLCASSVGTGNQPQHFGDGTRLSIL.

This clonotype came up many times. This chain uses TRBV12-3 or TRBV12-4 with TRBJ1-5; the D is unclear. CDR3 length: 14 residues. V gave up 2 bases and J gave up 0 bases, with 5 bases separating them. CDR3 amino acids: CASSLRVSNQPQHF. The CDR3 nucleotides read TGTGCCAGCAGTTTAAGGGTTAGCAATCAGCCCCAGCATTTT.

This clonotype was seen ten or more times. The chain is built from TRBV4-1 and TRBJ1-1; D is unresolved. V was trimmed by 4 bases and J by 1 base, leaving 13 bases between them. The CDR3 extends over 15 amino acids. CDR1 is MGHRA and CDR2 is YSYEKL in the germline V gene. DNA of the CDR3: TGCGCCAGCAGCCTGATTTGGGTAGAGAACACTGAAGCTTTCTTT. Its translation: CASSLIWVENTEAFF.